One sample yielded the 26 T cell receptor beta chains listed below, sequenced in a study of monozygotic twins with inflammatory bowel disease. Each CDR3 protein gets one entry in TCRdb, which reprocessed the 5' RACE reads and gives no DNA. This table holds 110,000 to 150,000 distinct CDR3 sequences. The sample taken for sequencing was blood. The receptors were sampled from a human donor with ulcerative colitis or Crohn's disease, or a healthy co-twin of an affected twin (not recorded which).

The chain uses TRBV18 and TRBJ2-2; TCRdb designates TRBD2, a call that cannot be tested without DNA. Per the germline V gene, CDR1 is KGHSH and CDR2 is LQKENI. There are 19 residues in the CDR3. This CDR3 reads CASSPYGTSGRTNTGELFF. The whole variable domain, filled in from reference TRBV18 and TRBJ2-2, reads NAGVMQNPRHLVRRRGQEARLRCSPMKGHSHVYWYRQLPEEGLKFMVYLQKENIIDESGMPKERFSAEFPKEGPSILRIQQVVRGDSAAYFCASSPYGTSGRTNTGELFFGEGSRLTVL.

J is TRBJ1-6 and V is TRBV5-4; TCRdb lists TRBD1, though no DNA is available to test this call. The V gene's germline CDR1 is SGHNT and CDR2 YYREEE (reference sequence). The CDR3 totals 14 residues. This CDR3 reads CASSLVGGGSPLHF.

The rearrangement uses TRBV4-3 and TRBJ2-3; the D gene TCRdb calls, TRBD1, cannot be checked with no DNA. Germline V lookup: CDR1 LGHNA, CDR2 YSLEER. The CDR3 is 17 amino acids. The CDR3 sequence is CASSHAIGGLATDTQYF.

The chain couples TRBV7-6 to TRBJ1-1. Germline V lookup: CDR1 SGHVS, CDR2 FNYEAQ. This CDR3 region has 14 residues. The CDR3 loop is CASSLVDLNTEAFF.

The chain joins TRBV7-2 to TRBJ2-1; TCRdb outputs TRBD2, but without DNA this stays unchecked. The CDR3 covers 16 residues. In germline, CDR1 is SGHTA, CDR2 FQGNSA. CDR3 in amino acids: CASSLAGTSGRDEQFF.

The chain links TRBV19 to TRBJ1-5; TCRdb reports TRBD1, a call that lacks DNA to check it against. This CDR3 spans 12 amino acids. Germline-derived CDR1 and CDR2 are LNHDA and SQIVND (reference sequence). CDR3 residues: CATGYSNQPQHF.

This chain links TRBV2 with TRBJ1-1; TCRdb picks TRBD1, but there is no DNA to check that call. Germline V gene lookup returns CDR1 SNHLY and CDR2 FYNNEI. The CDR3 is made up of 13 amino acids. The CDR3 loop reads CASRVQGAAEAFF.

CDR3 protein: CASSKSSLQTTMNTEAFF. The chain uses TRBV7-3 and TRBJ1-1. Germline values: CDR1 SGHTA, CDR2 FQGTGA. The CDR3 totals 18 residues.

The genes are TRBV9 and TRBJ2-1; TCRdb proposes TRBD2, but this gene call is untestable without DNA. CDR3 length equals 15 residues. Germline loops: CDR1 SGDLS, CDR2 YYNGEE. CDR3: CASSPLGGYLYEQFF.

The CDR3 region is CASSLGLYEKLFF. V gene TRBV5-1 combines with J gene TRBJ1-4. The CDR3 has 13 amino acids. CDR1 is SGHRS, CDR2 YFSETQ, per germline.

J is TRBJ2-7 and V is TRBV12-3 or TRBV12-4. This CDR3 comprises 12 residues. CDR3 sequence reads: CASSPSVGEQYF.

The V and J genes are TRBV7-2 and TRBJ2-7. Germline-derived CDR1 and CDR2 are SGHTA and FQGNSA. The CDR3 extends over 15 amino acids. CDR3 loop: CASSLAVASSYEQYF. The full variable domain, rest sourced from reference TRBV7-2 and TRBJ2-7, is GAGVSQSPSNKVTEKGKDVELRCDPISGHTALYWYRQSLGQGLEFLIYFQGNSAPDKSGLPSDRFSAERTGGSVSTLTIQRTQQEDSAVYLCASSLAVASSYEQYFGPGTRLTVT.

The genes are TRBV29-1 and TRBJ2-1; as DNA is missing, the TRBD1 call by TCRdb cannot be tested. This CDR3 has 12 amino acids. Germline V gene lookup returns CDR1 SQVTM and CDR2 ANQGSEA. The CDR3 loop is CSGEGRSNEQFF.

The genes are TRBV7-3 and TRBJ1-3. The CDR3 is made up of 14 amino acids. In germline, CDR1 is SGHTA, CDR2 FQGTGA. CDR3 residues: CASRKRVSGNTIYF.

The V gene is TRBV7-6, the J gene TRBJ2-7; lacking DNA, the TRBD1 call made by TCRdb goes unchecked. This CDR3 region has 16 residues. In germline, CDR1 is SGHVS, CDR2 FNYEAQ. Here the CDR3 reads CASNPVGGGGLNEQYF. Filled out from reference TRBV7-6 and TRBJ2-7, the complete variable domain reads GAGVSQSPRYKVTKRGQDVALRCDPISGHVSLYWYRQALGQGPEFLTYFNYEAQQDKSGLPNDRFSAERPEGSISTLTIQRTEQRDSAMYRCASNPVGGGGLNEQYFGPGTRLTVT.

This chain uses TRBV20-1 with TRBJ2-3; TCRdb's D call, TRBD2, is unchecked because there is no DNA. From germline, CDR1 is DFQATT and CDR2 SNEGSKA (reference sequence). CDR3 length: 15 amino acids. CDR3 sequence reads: CSARETSGSADTQYF.

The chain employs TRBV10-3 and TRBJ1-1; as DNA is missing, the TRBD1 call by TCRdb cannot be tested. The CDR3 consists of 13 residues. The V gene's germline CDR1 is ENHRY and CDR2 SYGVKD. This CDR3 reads CAIEGARDTEAFF.

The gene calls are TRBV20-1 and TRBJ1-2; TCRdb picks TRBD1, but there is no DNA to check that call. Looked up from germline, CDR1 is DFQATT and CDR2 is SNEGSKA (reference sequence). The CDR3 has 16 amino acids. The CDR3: CSASPINRGFRNGYTF.

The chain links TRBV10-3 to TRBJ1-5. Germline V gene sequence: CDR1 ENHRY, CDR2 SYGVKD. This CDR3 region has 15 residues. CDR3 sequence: CAISESWELNQPQHF.

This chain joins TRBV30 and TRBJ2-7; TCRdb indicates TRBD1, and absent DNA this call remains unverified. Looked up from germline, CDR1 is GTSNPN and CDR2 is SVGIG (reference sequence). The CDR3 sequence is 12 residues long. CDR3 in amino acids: CAWAGETYEQYF.

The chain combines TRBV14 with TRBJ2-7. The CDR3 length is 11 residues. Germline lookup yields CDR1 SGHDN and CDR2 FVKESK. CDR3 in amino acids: CASSQITEQYF.

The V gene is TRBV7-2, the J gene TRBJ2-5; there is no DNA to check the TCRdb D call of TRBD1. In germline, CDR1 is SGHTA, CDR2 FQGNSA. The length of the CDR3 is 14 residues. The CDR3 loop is CASSPGQGGETQYF.

This chain's CDR3 is CASRTMGRDEQYF. This chain links TRBV6-5 with TRBJ2-7; lacking DNA, the TRBD1 call made by TCRdb goes unchecked. The length of the CDR3 is 13 residues. CDR1 MNHEY and CDR2 SVGAGI come from the germline V gene.

The CDR3 is CALKGRRGAGGYTF. The rearrangement joins TRBV6-1 to TRBJ1-2; TCRdb gives TRBD1 as the D gene, but with no DNA this cannot be confirmed. The length of the CDR3 is 14 residues. Germline CDR1 and CDR2: MNHNS and SASEGT.

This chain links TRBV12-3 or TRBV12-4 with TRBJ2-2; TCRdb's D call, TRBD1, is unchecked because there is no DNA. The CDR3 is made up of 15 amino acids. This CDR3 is CASTLDRGDTGELFF.

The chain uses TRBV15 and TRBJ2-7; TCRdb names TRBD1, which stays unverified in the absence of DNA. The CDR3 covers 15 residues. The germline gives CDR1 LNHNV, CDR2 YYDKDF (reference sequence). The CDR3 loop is CATSRKGQGGGEQYF.